The entry below gives a single TCR beta chain sequence along with its context. What it binds is unknown. Method: immunoSEQ multiplex PCR; TCRdb's copy keeps in-frame clones and lacks some. The sample holds around 19,000 clones, 80% to 90% seen once. This record belongs to a study of T cells in tuberculosis. General observations from the study: Active tuberculosis TCR-alpha repertoires lay closer to GMM-specific TCRs than IGRA-negative controls, suggesting clonal expansion. Active tuberculosis patients had shorter CDR3-alpha; the beta difference was nonsignificant.

V was clipped by 0 bases and J by 5 bases, with 13 bases between them. CDR3 size: 14 residues. Germline CDR1 GTSNPN, CDR2 SVGIG (reference sequence). This receptor was obtained from a donor between 10 and 35 years old with latent tuberculosis or without tuberculosis infection. Specimen: PBMCs. The J gene is TRBJ2-5, the V gene TRBV30; unclear D gene. The CDR3 loop reads CAWSVLLGVETQYF. The CDR3 DNA follows: TGTGCCTGGAGTGTACTTCTCGGTGTGGAGACCCAGTACTTC.